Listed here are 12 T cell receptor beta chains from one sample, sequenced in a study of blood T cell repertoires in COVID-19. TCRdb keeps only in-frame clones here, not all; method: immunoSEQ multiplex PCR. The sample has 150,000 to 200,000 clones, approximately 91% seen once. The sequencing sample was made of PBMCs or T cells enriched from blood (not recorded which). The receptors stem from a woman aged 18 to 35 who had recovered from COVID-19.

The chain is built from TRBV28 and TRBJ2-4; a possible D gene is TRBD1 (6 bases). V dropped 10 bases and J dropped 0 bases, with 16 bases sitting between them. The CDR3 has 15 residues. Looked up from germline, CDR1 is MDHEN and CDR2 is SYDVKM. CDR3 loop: CAITRQGSAKNIQYF. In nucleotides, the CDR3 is TGTGCCATAACGAGGCAGGGGTCAGCCAAAAACATTCAGTACTTC.

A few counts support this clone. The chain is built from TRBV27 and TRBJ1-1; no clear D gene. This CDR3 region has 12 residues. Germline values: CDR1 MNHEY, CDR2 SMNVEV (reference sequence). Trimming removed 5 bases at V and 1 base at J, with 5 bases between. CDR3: CASSPGNTEAFF. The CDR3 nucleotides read TGTGCCAGCAGTCCCGGGAACACTGAAGCTTTCTTT.

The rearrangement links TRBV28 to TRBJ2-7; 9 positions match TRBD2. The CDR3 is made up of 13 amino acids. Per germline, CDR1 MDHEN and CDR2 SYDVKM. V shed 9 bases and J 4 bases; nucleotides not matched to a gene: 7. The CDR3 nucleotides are TGTGCCAGTTCAGCGGGAGGTTGGTACGAGCAGTACTTC. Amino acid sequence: CASSAGGWYEQYF.

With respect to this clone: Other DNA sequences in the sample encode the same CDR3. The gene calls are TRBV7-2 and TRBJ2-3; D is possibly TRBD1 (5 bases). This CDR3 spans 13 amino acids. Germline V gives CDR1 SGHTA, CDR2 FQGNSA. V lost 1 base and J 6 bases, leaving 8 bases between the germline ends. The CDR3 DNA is TGTGCCAGCAGCTTAGGGGGCGCCGATACGCAGTATTTT. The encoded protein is CASSLGGADTQYF.

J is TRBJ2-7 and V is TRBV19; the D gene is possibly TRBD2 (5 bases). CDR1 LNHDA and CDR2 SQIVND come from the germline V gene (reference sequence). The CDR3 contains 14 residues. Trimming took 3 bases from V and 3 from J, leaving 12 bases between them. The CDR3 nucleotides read TGTGCCAGTAGTATGCCCGGACTTATCTACGAGCAGTACTTC. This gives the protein CASSMPGLIYEQYF. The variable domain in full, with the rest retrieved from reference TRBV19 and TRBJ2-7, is DGGITQSPKYLFRKEGQNVTLSCEQNLNHDAMYWYRQDPGQGLRLIYYSQIVNDFQKGDIAEGYSVSREKKESFPLTVTSAQKNPTAFYLCASSMPGLIYEQYFGPGTRLTVT.

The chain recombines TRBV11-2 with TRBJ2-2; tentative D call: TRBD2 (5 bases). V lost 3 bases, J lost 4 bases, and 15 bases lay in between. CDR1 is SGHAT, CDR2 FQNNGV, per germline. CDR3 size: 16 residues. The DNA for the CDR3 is TGTGCCAGCAGCTTTAACCTCGACCGGGGCACCGGGGAGCTGTTTTTT. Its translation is CASSFNLDRGTGELFF.

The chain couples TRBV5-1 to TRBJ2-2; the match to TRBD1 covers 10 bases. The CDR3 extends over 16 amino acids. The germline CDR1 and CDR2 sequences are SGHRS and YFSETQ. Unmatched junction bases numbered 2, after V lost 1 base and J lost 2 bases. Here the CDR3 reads CASSLWTGGNTGELFF. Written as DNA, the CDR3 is TGCGCCAGCAGCTTGTGGACAGGGGGAAACACCGGGGAGCTGTTTTTT.

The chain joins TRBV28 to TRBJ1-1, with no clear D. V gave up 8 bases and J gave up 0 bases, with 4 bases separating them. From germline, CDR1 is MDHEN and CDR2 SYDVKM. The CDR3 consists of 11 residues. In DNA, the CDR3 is TGTGCCAGCTATTTGAACACTGAAGCTTTCTTT. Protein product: CASYLNTEAFF.

CDR3 in DNA: TGCGCCAGCAGCCAAGTTACAGTTGGAGAAAAACTGTTTTTT. Translated, it gives CASSQVTVGEKLFF. The chain links TRBV4-1 to TRBJ1-4; D remains unclear. V lost 1 base and J 8 bases, leaving 11 bases between the germline ends. CDR1 is MGHRA, CDR2 YSYEKL, per germline. This CDR3 spans 14 amino acids.

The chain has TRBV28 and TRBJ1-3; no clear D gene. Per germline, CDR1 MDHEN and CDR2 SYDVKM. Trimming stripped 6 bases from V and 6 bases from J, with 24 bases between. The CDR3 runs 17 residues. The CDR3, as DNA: TGTGCCAGCAGCCCGAAGATGACACCGCGTAGGCCAAACACCATATATTTT. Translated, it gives CASSPKMTPRRPNTIYF.

The CDR3, as DNA: TGTGCCAGCAGGCGGCAGGGGATGGACGAGCAGTACTTC. This encodes CASRRQGMDEQYF. The genes are TRBV28 and TRBJ2-7; the D gene is possibly TRBD1 (6 bases). Germline V gives CDR1 MDHEN, CDR2 SYDVKM. With 6 bases removed from V and 5 bases from J, the gap between germline ends came to 14 bases. This CDR3 is 13 amino acids long.

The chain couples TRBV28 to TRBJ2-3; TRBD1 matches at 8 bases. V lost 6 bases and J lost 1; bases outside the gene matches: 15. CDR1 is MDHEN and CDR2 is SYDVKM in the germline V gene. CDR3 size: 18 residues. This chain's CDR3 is CASSSIQDRGRGTDTQYF. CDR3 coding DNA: TGTGCCAGCAGCTCGATCCAAGACAGGGGAAGGGGCACAGATACGCAGTATTTT.